The 15 T cell receptor beta chains given below trace back to one sample, sequenced in a study of metastatic and nonmetastatic thyroid tumors (TCRdb year 2020). No patient had received any treatment before thyroid surgery. Libraries were constructed by PCR. TCRdb records Illumina HiSeq 4000 as the sequencer. TCRdb reprocessing: public reads trimmed at Q25 with fastp, clones called with MiXCR, in-frame beta chains kept. In this sample the table shows 30,000 to 40,000 clones, about 31% of which occur a single time. Clones ranked in the top ten supply less than 9% of the sample. The sample taken for sequencing was blood. The receptors shown here come from a female donor with papillary thyroid cancer or a benign thyroid nodule (not recorded which). Some clones in this sample may be carry-over from other donors' samples.

This clone is medium-sized in the sample. This chain connects TRBV6-1 to TRBJ2-1; TRBD2 aligns across 9 bases. With 7 bases clipped from V and 9 bases from J, the junction kept 10 bases outside the gene matches. CDR1 is MNHNS, CDR2 SASEGT, per germline. This CDR3 contains 14 residues. Written as DNA, the CDR3 is TGTGCCAGCAACCAACTAGCGGGCTGGGGTGAGCAGTTCTTC. Translating it yields CASNQLAGWGEQFF.

The CDR3 nucleotides are TGTGCCAGCAAACTAGCGGGAAGGACCCCCGGGGAGCTGTTTTTT. This translates into CASKLAGRTPGELFF. The chain combines TRBV2 with TRBJ2-2; 10 positions match TRBD2. Germline V gene data show CDR1 as SNHLY and CDR2 as FYNNEI. This CDR3 has 15 amino acids. Trimming at V came to 7 bases and at J to 6 bases, leaving 8 bases not matched to a gene.

The chain employs TRBV6-2 or TRBV6-3 and TRBJ2-1, with 9 bases matching TRBD2. The V and J ends lost 8 bases and 5 bases, in that order; junction bases with no gene match: 10. The germline V gene encodes CDR1 MNHEY and CDR2 SVGEGT. The CDR3 covers 15 residues. This chain's CDR3 is CASRFTTSGNNEQFF. Here the CDR3 DNA reads TGTGCCAGCCGATTCACGACTAGCGGAAACAATGAGCAGTTCTTC.

The chain has TRBV9 and TRBJ2-2; 7 nucleotides line up with TRBD1. The CDR3 is 15 residues long. V was pared by 2 bases and J by 2 bases, with 3 bases of the junction left unmatched. Germline values: CDR1 SGDLS, CDR2 YYNGEE. CDR3 sequence (DNA): TGTGCCAGCAGCGTGGCAGGGGGAAACACCGGGGAGCTGTTTTTT. This sequence encodes CASSVAGGNTGELFF.

The table lists this clone with a few counts. The chain couples TRBV6-1 to TRBJ2-7; 14 bases fit TRBD2. This CDR3 has 15 amino acids. The ends lost 9 bases at V and 5 bases at J; junction bases unmatched: 9. CDR1 is MNHNS and CDR2 is SASEGT in the germline V gene. CDR3 in amino acids: CASEGTSGSLDEQYF. The CDR3 coding sequence is TGTGCCAGTGAAGGGACTAGCGGGAGCCTAGACGAGCAGTACTTC.

A few counts support this clone. The junction differs from germline at one of its ends, possibly a read error. This chain uses TRBV6-2 or TRBV6-3 with TRBJ1-1; D uncertain. The germline gives CDR1 MNHEY, CDR2 SVGEGT. This CDR3 is built from 13 residues. The DNA of the CDR3 is TGTGCCAGCAGTTCCGACATGCTCACTGAATCTTTCTTT. It encodes CASSSDMLTESFF.

The chain combines TRBV12-3 or TRBV12-4 with TRBJ1-1, with 7 bases identical to TRBD1. The V and J ends lost 6 bases and 10 bases, in that order; junction bases with no gene match: 14. CDR3 size: 14 residues. DNA of the CDR3: TGTGCCAGCAGCCAAGTTCAGGGGGTGAACAGAGCTTTCTTT. It encodes CASSQVQGVNRAFF.

This clone was found many times. The chain joins TRBV5-1 to TRBJ2-5; D remains unclear. V was shortened by 5 bases and J by 5 bases, with 16 bases between the two germline ends. Germline CDR1 is SGHRS and CDR2 is YFSETQ. The CDR3 extends over 14 amino acids. The CDR3 DNA is TGCGCCAGCAGAAACACCCCGGATGGGGAGACCCAGTACTTC. Protein sequence: CASRNTPDGETQYF.

The table lists this clone with many counts. The chain employs TRBV7-2 and TRBJ1-1; D gene ambiguous. The CDR3 runs to 15 residues. Looked up from germline, CDR1 is SGHTA and CDR2 is FQGNSA. V was pared by 1 base and J by 4 bases, with 13 bases between. CDR3 sequence: CASSLVGVPGTEAFF. Written as DNA, the CDR3 is TGTGCCAGCAGCTTAGTCGGGGTTCCGGGCACTGAAGCTTTCTTT.

This clone has only one observation. The junction and the germline gene differ at one end; a read error may be behind it. The chain links TRBV30 to TRBJ2-3; no definite D call. This CDR3 is 13 amino acids long. From germline, CDR1 is GTSNPN and CDR2 SVGIG (reference sequence). CDR3 residues: CAWNTLDTDTQYF. The CDR3 nucleotides are TGTGCTTGGAATACTCTAGACACAGATACGCAGTATTTT.

The chain has TRBV12-3 or TRBV12-4 and TRBJ2-1, with 8 bases that match TRBD2. V was pared by 2 bases and J by 8 bases, with 11 bases of the junction left unmatched. The CDR3 sequence is 16 residues long. The CDR3 reads CASSLMVAGIMDEQFF. CDR3 coding DNA: TGTGCCAGCAGTTTAATGGTAGCGGGAATCATGGATGAGCAGTTCTTC.

This clone was recorded many times. The CDR3 reads CASRPGPSDGYTF. The CDR3 DNA follows: TGTGCCAGCAGACCGGGACCCTCAGATGGCTACACCTTC. The chain is built from TRBV6-4 and TRBJ1-2; D is perhaps TRBD1 (5 bases). With 6 bases removed from V and 6 bases from J, the gap between germline ends came to 14 bases. Germline V lookup: CDR1 MRHNA, CDR2 SNTAGT. The CDR3 loop spans 13 amino acids.

Regarding this clone: This may arise from a read error, as a much more abundant clone is one base away. The chain couples TRBV5-4 to TRBJ2-1; 8 bases map to TRBD2. Germline V gives CDR1 SGHNT, CDR2 YYREEE (reference sequence). The trim removed 4 bases at V and 8 bases at J, leaving 11 bases unmatched. The CDR3 has 15 residues. The CDR3 protein is CASSISGGLIDEQFF. The CDR3 DNA reads TGTGCCAGCAGCATATCGGGAGGGCTTATAGATGAGCAGTTCTTC. Based on the CDR3 plus reference TRBV5-4 and TRBJ2-1, the full variable domain is ETGVTQSPTHLIKTRGQQVTLRCSSQSGHNTVSWYQQALGQGPQFIFQYYREEENGRGNFPPRFSGLQFPNYSSELNVNALELDDSALYLCASSISGGLIDEQFFGPGTRLTVL.

In the case of this clone: An end of the junction does not agree with germline; a read error may underlie this. The CDR3 nucleotides read TGCAGTTCTAGCGGAGTGGTGGAGCAGTACTTC. As protein: CSSSGVVEQYF. The rearrangement uses TRBV20-1 and TRBJ2-7, with TRBD2 matching over 7 bases. CDR3 length equals 11 residues. CDR1 and CDR2 (germline): DFQATT, SNEGSKA (reference sequence).

This clone was counted a few times. This rearrangement joins TRBV6-2 or TRBV6-3 to TRBJ2-6; no definite D call. CDR3 length: 16 amino acids. Germline V CDR1 and CDR2: MNHEY, SVGEGT. Deletions cut 7 bases from V and 0 bases from J, with 13 bases between. For the CDR3, the DNA is TGTGCCAGCATTGTTGGCCCACGCTCTGGGGCCAACGTCCTGACTTTC. It translates to CASIVGPRSGANVLTF.